This TCR beta chain is drawn from a study of blood T cell repertoires in COVID-19. Across the whole study: COVID-19 samples from acute and convalescent phases originated in the United States, Italy and Spain.

This CDR3 contains 14 residues. Deletions cut 0 bases from V and 5 bases from J, with 8 bases between. The germline V gene encodes CDR1 KGHSH and CDR2 LQKENI. Authors' data handling: Researchers report that nucleated cell counts were estimated from reference gene primer amplification. Produced via immunoSEQ multiplex PCR; TCRdb's table is partial and in-frame only. Clone size and the V and J calls come from that table; the DNA yielded D and trimming. The sample carries 65,000 to 80,000 clones, approximately 80% recorded once. Sequenced material: peripheral blood. The genes are TRBV18 and TRBJ1-5, with D possibly TRBD1 on 5 matching bases. The sequence was obtained from a man aged 45-65 years with acute or convalescent COVID-19. Written as DNA, the CDR3 is TGTGCCAGCTCACCACCGGGGCCCGATCAGCCCCAGCATTTT. Its translation is CASSPPGPDQPQHF.